This T cell receptor beta chain was captured in a study of siplizumab effects on memory and regulatory T cells. Broader study findings: A mean of about 62% of mappable alloreactive CD4+ clones were Treg-derived with siplizumab, compared with 26.9% in controls. There was no confirmation of the suppressive function of proliferating Tregs from siplizumab cultures. Sequences below about 10^-5 frequency were poorly captured, and few alloreactive clones mapped to unstimulated subsets. The diversity of naive T cells seemed greater than that of memory cells, and their alloresponse contribution seemed major.

Generated by immunoSEQ multiplex PCR, the TCRdb table keeps only in-frame clones and is missing some. The sample lists some 100,000 clones; 94% were seen once. The ends were cut back, 0 bases at V and 0 bases at J, with 8 bases in the middle. The CDR3 runs to 15 residues. The V gene's germline CDR1 is KGHSH and CDR2 LQKENI. Note on this clone: What it binds is not known.

The rearrangement links TRBV18 to TRBJ1-1, with D unresolved. The sequencing sample was made of Tregs sorted from blood. This sequence originates from a human donor in good health. The CDR3 region has the DNA TGTGCCAGCTCACCACCGAGTCCCATGAACACTGAAGCTTTCTTT. It encodes CASSPPSPMNTEAFF.